This TCR beta chain is drawn from a study of spatial heterogeneity in lung cancer. Study-level background: The 70 or so donors had untreated early-stage non-small cell lung cancer. PBMC samples from follow-up, when available, were sequenced at a median of about two years post-resection.

Time point reported: blood at routine non-recurrence follow-up after resection. Unsorted whole RNA of tumor, nontumor lung or frozen PBMC was sequenced. General study findings and limits: Follow-up blood showed ubiquitous expanded tumor TCRs less than blood at resection did.

Note on this clonotype: Its antigen is not known.

The V end lost 5 bases, the J end lost 4 bases, and 9 bases lay between the germline ends. The length of the CDR3 is 13 residues. Germline assignment: CDR1 SGHTA and CDR2 FQGNSA. TCRdb reprocessed the 5' RACE reads with MiXCR, giving one entry per CDR3 protein. The sample carries 95,000 to 120,000 distinct CDR3 sequences, less than 14% recorded once. This TCR was sampled from a female donor with early-stage non-small cell lung cancer. The source was PBMCs, collected at follow-up. The chain combines TRBV7-2 with TRBJ1-3; maybe TRBD1 (5 bases). CDR3: CASSPRVGNTIYF. The DNA for the CDR3 is TGTGCCAGCAGCCCCAGGGTAGGAAACACCATATATTTT.